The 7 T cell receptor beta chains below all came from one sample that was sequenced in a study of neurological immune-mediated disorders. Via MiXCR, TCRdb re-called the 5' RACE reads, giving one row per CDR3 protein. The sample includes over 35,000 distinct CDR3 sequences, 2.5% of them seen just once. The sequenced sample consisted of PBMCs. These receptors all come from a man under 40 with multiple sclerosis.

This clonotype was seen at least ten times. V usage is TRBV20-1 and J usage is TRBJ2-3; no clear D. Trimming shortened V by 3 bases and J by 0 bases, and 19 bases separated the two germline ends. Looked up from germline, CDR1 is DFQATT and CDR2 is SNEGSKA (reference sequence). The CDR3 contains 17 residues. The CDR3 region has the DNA TGCAGTGCTAGCGGAGACACCCCCTCTTTTAGCACAGATACGCAGTATTTT. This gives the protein CSASGDTPSFSTDTQYF.

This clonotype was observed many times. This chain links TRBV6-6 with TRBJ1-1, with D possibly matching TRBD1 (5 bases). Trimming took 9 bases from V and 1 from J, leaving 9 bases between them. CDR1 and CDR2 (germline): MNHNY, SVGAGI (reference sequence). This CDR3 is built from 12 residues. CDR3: CASLRANTEAFF. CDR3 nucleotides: TGTGCCAGTCTCAGGGCGAACACTGAAGCTTTCTTT.

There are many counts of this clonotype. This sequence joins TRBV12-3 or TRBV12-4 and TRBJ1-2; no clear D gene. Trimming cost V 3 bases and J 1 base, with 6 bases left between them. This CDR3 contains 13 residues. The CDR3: CASSFGHNYGYTF. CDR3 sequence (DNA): TGTGCCAGCAGTTTCGGTCATAACTATGGCTACACCTTC.

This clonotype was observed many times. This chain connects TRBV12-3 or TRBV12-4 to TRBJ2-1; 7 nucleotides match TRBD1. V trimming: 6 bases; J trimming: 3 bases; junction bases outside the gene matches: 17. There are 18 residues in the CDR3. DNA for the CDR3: TGTGCCAGCAGCTCCATCCGGGACAGCGGAAGCATCTACAATGAGCAGTTCTTC. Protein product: CASSSIRDSGSIYNEQFF.

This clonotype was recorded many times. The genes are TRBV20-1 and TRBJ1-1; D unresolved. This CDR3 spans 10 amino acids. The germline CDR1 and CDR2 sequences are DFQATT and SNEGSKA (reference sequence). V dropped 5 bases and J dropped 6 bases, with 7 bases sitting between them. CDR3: CSAGVSEAFF. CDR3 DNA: TGCAGTGCTGGAGTTTCTGAAGCTTTCTTT.

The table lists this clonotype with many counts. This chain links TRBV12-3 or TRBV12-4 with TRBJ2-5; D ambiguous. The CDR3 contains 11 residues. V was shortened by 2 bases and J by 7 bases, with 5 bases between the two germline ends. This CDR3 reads CASSLSMTQYF. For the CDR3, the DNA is TGTGCCAGCAGTTTAAGTATGACCCAGTACTTC.

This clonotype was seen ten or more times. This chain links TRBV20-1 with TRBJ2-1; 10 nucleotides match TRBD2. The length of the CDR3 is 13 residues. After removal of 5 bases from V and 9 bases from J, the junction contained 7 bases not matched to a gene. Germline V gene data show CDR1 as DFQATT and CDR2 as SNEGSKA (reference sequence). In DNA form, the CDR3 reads TGCAGTGCTGGCCCGGGACTAGCGAGTGAGCAGTTCTTC. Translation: CSAGPGLASEQFF.